The 10 T cell receptor beta chains below all came from one sample that was sequenced in a study of blood T cell repertoires in COVID-19. Assay: immunoSEQ multiplex PCR; the TCRdb copy retains only in-frame clones and omits some. The repertoire holds 100,000 or so clones, with 82% as singletons. Sample: peripheral blood. Receptor source: a man aged 80 or over with acute or convalescent COVID-19.

The V call is TRBV19, the J call TRBJ2-2, with TRBD2 matching 8 bases. Trimming cost V 3 bases and J 8 bases; bases outside gene matches: 11. Germline CDR1 and CDR2: LNHDA and SQIVND (reference sequence). The CDR3 is 16 amino acids. CDR3 sequence (DNA): TGTGCCAGTAGTATCGGGGGGGCCGGCCCGCCTGGGGAGCTGTTTTTT. This encodes CASSIGGAGPPGELFF.

CDR3 sequence (DNA): TGTGCCAGCAGTGTGCGGGGTAGTTGGGGTCTGCCCCAGCATTTT. This sequence encodes CASSVRGSWGLPQHF. The chain uses TRBV27 and TRBJ1-5; D gene uncertain. Deletions cut 5 bases from V and 9 bases from J, with 20 bases between. From germline, CDR1 is MNHEY and CDR2 SMNVEV (reference sequence). This CDR3 comprises 15 residues.

This clone showed up just a few times. This chain joins TRBV4-1 and TRBJ1-5; D gene uncertain. From germline, CDR1 is MGHRA and CDR2 YSYEKL. V shed 1 base and J shed 2 bases, with 12 bases lying between them. This CDR3 contains 16 residues. This CDR3 is CASSQGIGGGNQPQHF. The CDR3 DNA reads as TGCGCCAGCAGCCAAGGAATTGGCGGGGGCAATCAGCCCCAGCATTTT.

The chain recombines TRBV7-2 with TRBJ1-1; D gene uncertain. Trimming took 2 bases from V and 1 from J, leaving 8 bases between them. Germline values: CDR1 SGHTA, CDR2 FQGNSA. CDR3 size: 14 residues. The CDR3, as DNA: TGTGCCAGCAGCTTATATTCTACGAACACTGAAGCTTTCTTT. This sequence encodes CASSLYSTNTEAFF.

This rearrangement joins TRBV5-1 to TRBJ2-1, with D hard to call. The CDR3 has 14 residues. The V gene's germline CDR1 is SGHRS and CDR2 YFSETQ. V lost 2 bases and J 6 bases, leaving 12 bases between the germline ends. The DNA for the CDR3 is TGCGCCAGCAGCTTTGTCCTGCCTAGCAATGAGCAGTTCTTC. Its protein product is CASSFVLPSNEQFF. Using reference TRBV5-1 and TRBJ2-1 for the parts outside the CDR3, the full variable domain is KAGVTQTPRYLIKTRGQQVTLSCSPISGHRSVSWYQQTPGQGLQFLFEYFSETQRNKGNFPGRFSGRQFSNSRSEMNVSTLELGDSALYLCASSFVLPSNEQFFGPGTRLTVL.

The rearrangement links TRBV7-2 to TRBJ2-2, with D maybe TRBD2 (6 bases). The CDR3 is made up of 16 amino acids. Germline assignment: CDR1 SGHTA and CDR2 FQGNSA. The ends were cut back, 5 bases at V and 2 bases at J, with 15 bases in the middle. CDR3 sequence (DNA): TGTGCCAGCAGCCAGGCGCGGGGTCAAAACACCGGGGAGCTGTTTTTT. This sequence encodes CASSQARGQNTGELFF.

J is TRBJ2-1 and V is TRBV5-1; D is uncertain. The CDR3 runs 15 residues. The germline V and J ends were trimmed by 4 bases and 0 bases, with 11 bases remaining between them. The germline CDR1 and CDR2 sequences are SGHRS and YFSETQ. The CDR3, as DNA: TGCGCCAGCAGCGTTAGCCGAAGCTCCTACAATGAGCAGTTCTTC. The encoded protein is CASSVSRSSYNEQFF.

This clone was seen only a few times. This chain connects TRBV18 to TRBJ1-5; a weak D match, TRBD1 (5 bases). This CDR3 has 14 residues. Germline CDR1 KGHSH, CDR2 LQKENI. Trimming shortened V by 4 bases and J by 1 base, and 8 bases separated the two germline ends. CDR3 sequence reads: CASSQGYSNQPQHF. The DNA for the CDR3 is TGTGCCAGCTCACAGGGGTACAGCAATCAGCCCCAGCATTTT.

The CDR3 protein is CASLGGGGATYNEQFF. The CDR3 DNA reads as TGTGCCTCCCTAGGAGGCGGGGGCGCGACCTACAATGAGCAGTTCTTC. The chain has TRBV19 and TRBJ2-1; TRBD2 might be the D (7 bases). The CDR3 is 16 residues long. CDR1 LNHDA and CDR2 SQIVND come from the germline V gene (reference sequence). V was shortened by 11 bases and J by 2 bases, with 22 bases between the two germline ends. Complete variable domain (other parts from reference TRBV19 and TRBJ2-1): DGGITQSPKYLFRKEGQNVTLSCEQNLNHDAMYWYRQDPGQGLRLIYYSQIVNDFQKGDIAEGYSVSREKKESFPLTVTSAQKNPTAFYLCASLGGGGATYNEQFFGPGTRLTVL.

A note on this clone: Relative to the germline gene, one junction end is altered; a read error may explain this. CDR3 in DNA: TGTGCCTGGAGTTCGGGGACAGCTAATATACTATTGTTC. This gives the protein CAWSSGTANILLF. The genes are TRBV30 and TRBJ1-2; 7 bases map to TRBD1. From germline, CDR1 is GTSNPN and CDR2 SVGIG (reference sequence). The CDR3 extends over 13 amino acids.